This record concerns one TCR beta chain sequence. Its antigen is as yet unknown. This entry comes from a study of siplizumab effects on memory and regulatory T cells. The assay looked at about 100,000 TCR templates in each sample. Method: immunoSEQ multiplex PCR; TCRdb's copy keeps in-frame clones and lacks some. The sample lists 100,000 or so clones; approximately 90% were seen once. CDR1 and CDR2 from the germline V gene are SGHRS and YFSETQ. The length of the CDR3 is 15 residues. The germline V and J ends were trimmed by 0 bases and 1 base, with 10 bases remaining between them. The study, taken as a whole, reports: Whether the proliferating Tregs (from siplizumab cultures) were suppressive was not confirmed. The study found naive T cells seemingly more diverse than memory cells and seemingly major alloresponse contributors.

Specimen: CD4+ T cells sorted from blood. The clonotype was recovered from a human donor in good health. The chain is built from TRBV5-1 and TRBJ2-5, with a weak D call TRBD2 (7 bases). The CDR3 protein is CASSLAGGPQETQYF. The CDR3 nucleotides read TGCGCCAGCAGCTTGGCCGGGGGGCCCCAAGAGACCCAGTACTTC.